This T cell receptor (beta chain) was recorded in a study of blood T cell repertoires in COVID-19. Study-wide context: Samples of COVID-19 (acute and convalescent) were obtained from the United States, Italy and Spain.

Some clones are missing from TCRdb's copy, which holds only in-frame ones; the method was immunoSEQ multiplex PCR. The sample includes about 120,000 clones, around 82% of them seen just once. The sequence was obtained from a man younger than 45 with COVID-19, enrolled during active disease. Sequencing was done on a sample of peripheral blood.

The CDR3 DNA follows: TGTGCCAGCAGCCAAGACTTACAGGGAGATTCACCCCTCCACTTT. Amino acid sequence: CASSQDLQGDSPLHF. The chain combines TRBV4-2 with TRBJ1-6, with a tentative D call TRBD1 (6 bases). The germline CDR1 and CDR2 sequences are LGHNA and YNFKEQ. V lost 0 bases, J lost 8 bases, and 11 bases lay in between. This CDR3 is built from 15 residues.